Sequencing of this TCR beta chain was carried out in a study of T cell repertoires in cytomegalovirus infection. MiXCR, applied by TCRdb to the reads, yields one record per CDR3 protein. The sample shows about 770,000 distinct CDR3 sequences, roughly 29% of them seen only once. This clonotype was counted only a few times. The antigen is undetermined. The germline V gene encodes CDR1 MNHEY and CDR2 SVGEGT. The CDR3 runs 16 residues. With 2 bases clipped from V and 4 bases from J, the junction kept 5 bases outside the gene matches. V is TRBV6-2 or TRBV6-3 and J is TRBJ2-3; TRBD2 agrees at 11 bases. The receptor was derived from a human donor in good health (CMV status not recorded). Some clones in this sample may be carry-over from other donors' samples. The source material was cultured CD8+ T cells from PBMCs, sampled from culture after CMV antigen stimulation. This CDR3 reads CASSYGSGGGADTQYF. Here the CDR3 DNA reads TGTGCCAGCAGTTACGGTAGCGGGGGGGGCGCAGATACGCAGTATTTT.